This TCR beta chain was retrieved from a study of radiotherapy plus CTLA-4 blockade in lung cancer. Study-wide results and caveats: With interferon-beta, early dynamics of blood T cell clones were reported to best predict response.

Libraries were prepared by immunoSEQ multiplex PCR; TCRdb keeps only in-frame clonotypes and omits some of them. The sample includes approximately 47,000 clones, approximately 78% of them seen just once. In chemo-refractory metastatic non-small-cell lung cancer, patients got ipilimumab CTLA-4 blockade together with focal radiation. V gave up 6 bases and J gave up 6 bases; unmatched junction bases: 6. The V gene's germline CDR1 is SGDLS and CDR2 YYNGEE. The length of the CDR3 is 15 residues. To note about this clone: Its target is not known.

The source is a human donor with non-small cell lung cancer who had stable disease on radiotherapy plus ipilimumab. Sequenced material: peripheral blood, taken from a patient treated with radiotherapy plus ipilimumab. The chain uses TRBV9 and TRBJ2-2; TRBD2 matches at 12 bases. The CDR3 DNA follows: TGTGCCAGCACCCTAGCGGGAGGGGTTCCCGGGGAGCTGTTTTTT. As protein: CASTLAGGVPGELFF.